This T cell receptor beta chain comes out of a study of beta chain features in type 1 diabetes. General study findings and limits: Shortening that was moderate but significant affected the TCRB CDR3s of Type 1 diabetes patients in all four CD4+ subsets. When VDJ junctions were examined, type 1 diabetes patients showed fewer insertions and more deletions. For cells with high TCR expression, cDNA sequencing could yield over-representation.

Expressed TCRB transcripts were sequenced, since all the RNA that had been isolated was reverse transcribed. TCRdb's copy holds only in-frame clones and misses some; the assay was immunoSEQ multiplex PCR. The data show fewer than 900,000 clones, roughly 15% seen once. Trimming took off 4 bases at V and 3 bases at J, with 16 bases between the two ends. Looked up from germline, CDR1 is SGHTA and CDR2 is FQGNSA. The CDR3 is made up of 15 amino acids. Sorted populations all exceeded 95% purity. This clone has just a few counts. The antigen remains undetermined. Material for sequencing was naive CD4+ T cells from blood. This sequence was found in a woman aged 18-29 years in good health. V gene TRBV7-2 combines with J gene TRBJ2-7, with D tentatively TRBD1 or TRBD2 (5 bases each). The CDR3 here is CASSWQGGPLYEQYF. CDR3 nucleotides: TGTGCCAGCAGCTGGCAGGGCGGGCCTCTCTACGAGCAGTACTTC.